A selection of T cell receptor beta chains follows, all from one sample in a study of cytomegalovirus exposure and HLA in healthy donors. Clones were read by immunoSEQ multiplex PCR, and TCRdb kept only the in-frame ones, dropping some. The table has approximately 130,000 clones, roughly 69% seen once. What was sequenced was PBMCs. These receptors were taken from a human donor in good health. Both conserved end residues are part of each CDR3. Fields, in order: clone size, J gene, V gene, D gene, CDR3 protein, CDR3 DNA. The D gene is left open where the match is weak. Only some rows state a clone size, as once, few, many or a class for expanded clones.

>.|TRBJ2-5|TRBV10-1|.
CARGSRQYF
TGCGCCAGGGGCTCTCGCCAGTACTTC
>few|TRBJ2-5|TRBV11-1|.
CASSLRRAGETQYF
TGTGCCAGCAGCCTAAGGAGGGCCGGGGAGACCCAGTACTTC
>.|TRBJ2-7|TRBV16|TRBD1
CASTLDQGASYEQYF
TGTGCCAGCACCTTAGACCAGGGGGCTTCCTACGAGCAGTACTTC
>.|TRBJ2-7|TRBV27|TRBD1
CASAPADRKTTAYF
TGTGCCAGCGCCCCTGCGGACAGGAAAACTACGGCGTACTTC
>.|TRBJ2-5|TRBV11-2|TRBD2
CASSPGLAGVVRTQYF
TGTGCCAGCAGCCCCGGACTAGCGGGGGTCGTGCGGACCCAGTACTTC
>.|TRBJ2-5|TRBV2|TRBD1
CASSENRDRGKETQYF
TGTGCCAGCAGTGAAAACCGGGACAGGGGGAAAGAGACCCAGTACTTC
>.|TRBJ2-3|TRBV7-3|TRBD1
CASSQQGGTDTQYF
TGTGCCAGCAGCCAACAGGGGGGCACAGATACGCAGTATTTT
>once|TRBJ1-1|TRBV6-5|.
CASRDRAPGSTEAFF
TGTGCCAGCAGAGATCGGGCCCCAGGGTCCACTGAAGCTTTCTTT
>.|TRBJ1-5|TRBV6-5|TRBD1
CASSLQGPYEAQHF
TGTGCCAGCAGCCTACAGGGGCCTTATGAGGCCCAGCATTTT
>.|TRBJ2-7|TRBV7-2|TRBD2
CASSLALLAGSRYEQYF
TGTGCCAGCAGCTTAGCCCTACTAGCGGGGTCCCGGTACGAGCAGTACTTC
>.|TRBJ2-3|TRBV29-1|TRBD2
CSVVETSVYADTQYF
TGCAGCGTTGTAGAGACTAGCGTATACGCAGATACGCAGTATTTT
>.|TRBJ1-4|TRBV6-1|.
CASSDRGGREKLFF
TGTGCCAGCAGTGACAGGGGCGGACGTGAAAAACTGTTTTTT
>few|TRBJ1-6|TRBV4-1|.
CASSQEALGSPLHF
TGCGCCAGCAGCCAAGAGGCCCTCGGGTCACCCCTCCACTTT
>.|TRBJ1-1|TRBV5-6|TRBD1
CASSVSGTGSRTEAFF
TGTGCCAGCAGCGTGTCCGGGACAGGGAGCAGGACTGAAGCTTTCTTT
>once|TRBJ2-3|TRBV6-5|.
CASSYSGAHTDTQYF
TGTGCCAGCAGTTACTCAGGGGCTCACACAGATACGCAGTATTTT
>.|TRBJ2-1|TRBV7-3|.
CASSLSRTSGNEQFF
TGTGCCAGCAGCTTATCCCGGACGTCAGGGAATGAGCAGTTCTTC
>.|TRBJ2-1|TRBV9|TRBD2
CASSKVAGEINEQFF
TGTGCCAGCAGCAAGGTAGCGGGAGAGATTAATGAGCAGTTCTTC
>.|TRBJ2-2|TRBV7-6|TRBD2
CASSFQLAGGAGELFF
TGTGCCAGCAGCTTCCAGCTAGCGGGGGGGGCCGGGGAGCTGTTTTTT
>.|TRBJ2-1|TRBV11-1|TRBD2
CASSPTSGGVNEQFF
TGTGCCAGCAGCCCCACTAGCGGGGGGGTTAATGAGCAGTTCTTC
>.|TRBJ2-3|TRBV30|.
CAWSVLRTDTQYF
TGTGCCTGGAGTGTACTGCGCACAGATACGCAGTATTTT
>.|TRBJ2-7|TRBV28|TRBD2
CASSFASGGRYEQYF
TGTGCCAGCAGTTTCGCTAGCGGCGGCCGCTACGAGCAGTACTTC
>.|TRBJ1-4|TRBV28|.
CASRTANEKLFF
TGTGCCAGCCGGACAGCTAATGAAAAACTGTTTTTT
>.|TRBJ2-1|TRBV6-4|TRBD2
CASSDSLAGGYNEQFF
TGTGCCAGCAGTGACTCACTAGCGGGGGGCTACAATGAGCAGTTCTTC
>.|TRBJ1-2|TRBV28|.
CASSLSPLYGYTF
TGTGCCAGCAGTTTATCCCCGTTATATGGCTACACCTTC
>.|TRBJ1-2|TRBV4-1|TRBD1
CASSHLPAGQNYGYTF
TGCGCCAGCAGCCATCTACCTGCGGGACAGAACTATGGCTACACCTTC
>few|TRBJ2-3|TRBV10-3|TRBD1
CAISRDSLTDTQYF
TGTGCCATCAGCCGGGACAGTCTCACAGATACGCAGTATTTT